The clone carrying this T cell receptor beta chain turned up a few times. The gene names here belong to mouse. The missing CDR3 end, 1 residue past where the read stops, is filled in from the germline J gene. Only in-frame clones appear in the TCRdb table, and some are missing; sequencing was by immunoSEQ multiplex PCR. This sample carries thousands of clones, around a third of them seen once, and the ten largest clones take 5.5% to 8.5%. The record originates from a study of tissue T cells after allogeneic stem cell transplantation. Trimming took 4 bases from V and 4 from J; bases not matched to a gene: 1. Germline CDR1 is NNHNN and CDR2 is SYGAGS (reference sequence). This CDR3 region has 13 residues. Specified time point: mouse harvest day 14 after allogeneic transplant. The graft held 10^6 splenic CD5+ T cells and 10^7 T-cell-depleted bone marrow cells. Tissues came from B6→BALB/c major-mismatch GVHD mice at day 7 or 14.

Sequencing was performed on skin. J is TRBJ2-7 and V is TRBV13-2; 11 bases fit TRBD2. The clonotype was recovered from a female BALB/c mouse given C57BL/6 T cells with graft-versus-host disease after an allogeneic hematopoietic cell transplant. CDR3 DNA (partial): TGTGCCAGCGGTCGGACTGGGGGGTATGAACAGTAC. It translates to CASGRTGGYEQY. The complete CDR3 sequence is CASGRTGGYEQYF.